The 16 T cell receptor beta chains below come from one sample, sequenced in a study of PD-1 blockade in classical Hodgkin lymphoma. Only in-frame clones appear in the TCRdb table, and some are missing; sequencing was by immunoSEQ multiplex PCR. The sample carries some 50,000 clones, about 76% recorded once. As for time point: cycle 4 day 1 (C4D1), after around six weeks of nivolumab. Each of the patients experienced relapse following autologous stem cell transplantation, and their brentuximab vedotin exposure differed. Sequences were derived from peripheral blood mononuclear cells (PBMCs), sampled before the fourth cycle of nivolumab. Receptors originate from a human donor with classical Hodgkin lymphoma.

This chain joins TRBV2 and TRBJ2-1; the D gene is possibly TRBD2 (5 bases). Germline V gene data show CDR1 as SNHLY and CDR2 as FYNNEI. The V end lost 3 bases, the J end lost 0 bases, and 12 bases lay between the germline ends. CDR3 size: 16 residues. The DNA for the CDR3 is TGTGCCAGCAGTGATCGGAGCGGAAGCTCCTACAATGAGCAGTTCTTC. Amino acids: CASSDRSGSSYNEQFF. The variable domain in full, completed from reference TRBV2 and TRBJ2-1, reads EPEVTQTPSHQVTQMGQEVILRCVPISNHLYFYWYRQILGQKVEFLVSFYNNEISEKSEIFDDQFSVERPDGSNFTLKIRSTKLEDSAMYFCASSDRSGSSYNEQFFGPGTRLTVL.

V is TRBV2 and J is TRBJ2-2; 11 positions match TRBD1. V lost 1 base and J lost 4; bases outside the gene matches: 2. The CDR3 is 16 residues long. Germline CDR1 is SNHLY and CDR2 is FYNNEI. As DNA, the CDR3 is TGTGCCAGCAGTGAAGGAGGGACAGGGGGCACCGGGGAGCTGTTTTTT. The encoded protein is CASSEGGTGGTGELFF.

This chain joins TRBV7-9 and TRBJ2-5; D is unresolved. This CDR3 contains 14 residues. With 2 bases removed from V and 5 bases from J, the gap between germline ends came to 12 bases. In germline, CDR1 is SEHNR, CDR2 FQNEAQ (reference sequence). Here the CDR3 reads CASSLRGVRETQYF. In DNA form, the CDR3 reads TGTGCCAGCAGCTTAAGAGGAGTCCGGGAGACCCAGTACTTC.

The chain employs TRBV5-1 and TRBJ2-5; 7 bases map to TRBD1. V trimming: 0 bases; J trimming: 4 bases; junction bases outside the gene matches: 3. Germline values: CDR1 SGHRS, CDR2 YFSETQ. This CDR3 is built from 14 residues. The CDR3 nucleotides are TGCGCCAGCAGCTTGGGGTACAGGGGAGAGACCCAGTACTTC. Its protein is CASSLGYRGETQYF.

This clone was recorded a few times. This chain links TRBV27 with TRBJ2-5; D may be TRBD2 (7 bases). Germline V gene sequence: CDR1 MNHEY, CDR2 SMNVEV (reference sequence). CDR3 length: 18 residues. Trimming took off 2 bases at V and 1 base at J, with 20 bases between the two ends. The CDR3 loop is CASSLGASGRGGQETQYF. The CDR3 DNA sequence: TGTGCCAGCAGTTTAGGAGCTAGCGGTAGAGGGGGCCAAGAGACCCAGTACTTC.

The chain uses TRBV7-9 and TRBJ2-3, with TRBD2 identical over 9 bases. Looked up from germline, CDR1 is SEHNR and CDR2 is FQNEAQ (reference sequence). After removal of 5 bases from V and 6 bases from J, the junction contained 6 bases not matched to a gene. This CDR3 region has 14 residues. CDR3 coding DNA: TGTGCCAGCAGCATTTGGACTAGCGCCGATACGCAGTATTTT. It translates to CASSIWTSADTQYF.

The chain combines TRBV5-1 with TRBJ2-3, with D possibly matching TRBD1 (6 bases). The CDR3 consists of 16 residues. In germline, CDR1 is SGHRS, CDR2 YFSETQ. Trimming pared 1 base from V and 4 bases from J, leaving 16 bases between. CDR3 in DNA: TGCGCCAGCAGCTTGAACCCAGGGGCCGAGGCAGATACGCAGTATTTT. Its translation: CASSLNPGAEADTQYF.

The V and J genes are TRBV9 and TRBJ2-1; D may be TRBD2 (5 bases). The length of the CDR3 is 15 residues. V gave up 4 bases and J gave up 3 bases, with 14 bases separating them. Germline values: CDR1 SGDLS, CDR2 YYNGEE. CDR3 in DNA: TGTGCCAGCAGCTGGGGAAGCGGTTACTACAATGAGCAGTTCTTC. It codes for CASSWGSGYYNEQFF. Supplemented by reference TRBV9 and TRBJ2-1, the full variable domain reads DSGVTQTPKHLITATGQRVTLRCSPRSGDLSVYWYQQSLDQGLQFLIQYYNGEERAKGNILERFSAQQFPDLHSELNLSSLELGDSALYFCASSWGSGYYNEQFFGPGTRLTVL.

The chain joins TRBV5-1 to TRBJ2-3; D possibly corresponds to TRBD1 (6 bases). The CDR3 runs 14 residues. V was shortened by 0 bases and J by 3 bases, with 8 bases between the two germline ends. Germline CDR1 and CDR2: SGHRS and YFSETQ. CDR3 coding DNA: TGCGCCAGCAGCTTGGGGGACATTACAGATACGCAGTATTTT. Encoded protein: CASSLGDITDTQYF.

This clone was counted once. The chain employs TRBV4-1 and TRBJ2-5; TRBD2 aligns across 9 bases. The CDR3 is 15 amino acids. V gave up 4 bases and J gave up 4 bases; unmatched junction bases: 7. Germline CDR1 reads MGHRA; CDR2 reads YSYEKL. Written as DNA, the CDR3 is TGCGCCAGCAGCCCCTTAGCGGGAGTAGGAGAGACCCAGTACTTC. Translation: CASSPLAGVGETQYF.

This clone is a singleton in its sample. The chain carries TRBV7-8 and TRBJ1-1, with D unclear. The CDR3 loop spans 14 amino acids. Trimming pared 5 bases from V and 1 base from J, leaving 11 bases between. Germline values: CDR1 SGHVS, CDR2 FQNEAQ. CDR3 nucleotide sequence: TGTGCCAGCAGCCCGATCACTGGGAACACTGAAGCTTTCTTT. Its protein product is CASSPITGNTEAFF.

This chain links TRBV7-9 with TRBJ2-3, with D tentatively TRBD1 (6 bases). The germline gives CDR1 SEHNR, CDR2 FQNEAQ (reference sequence). The CDR3 sequence is 15 residues long. V shed 1 base and J shed 2 bases, with 10 bases lying between them. The CDR3 protein is CASSLGTASTDTQYF. As DNA, the CDR3 is TGTGCCAGCAGCTTAGGGACAGCTTCCACAGATACGCAGTATTTT.

The rearrangement links TRBV4-2 to TRBJ2-7; tentative D call: TRBD2 (5 bases). V lost 5 bases, J lost 3 bases, and 11 bases lay in between. CDR3 length equals 13 residues. Germline assignment: CDR1 LGHNA and CDR2 YNFKEQ. The CDR3 spells CASSLAHNYEQYF. CDR3 sequence (DNA): TGTGCCAGCAGCTTAGCGCATAACTACGAGCAGTACTTC.

The V gene is TRBV25-1, the J gene TRBJ1-1; the D gene is possibly TRBD1 (6 bases). Germline assignment: CDR1 MGHDK and CDR2 SYGVNS. The CDR3 contains 15 residues. V was cut by 7 bases and J by 1 base, with 16 bases left in between. CDR3: CASTSRGGGNTEAFF. The CDR3 DNA reads TGTGCCAGCACCTCACGAGGGGGGGGGAACACTGAAGCTTTCTTT. The entire variable domain, with the rest obtained from reference TRBV25-1 and TRBJ1-1, is as follows: EADIYQTPRYLVIGTGKKITLECSQTMGHDKMYWYQQDPGMELHLIHYSYGVNSTEKGDLSSESTVSRIRTEHFPLTLESARPSHTSQYLCASTSRGGGNTEAFFGQGTRLTVV.

This clone has a single count. The V and J genes are TRBV4-2 and TRBJ2-7; D is possibly TRBD1 (6 bases). Trimming shortened V by 2 bases and J by 3 bases, and 20 bases separated the two germline ends. This CDR3 is 17 amino acids long. Germline assignment: CDR1 LGHNA and CDR2 YNFKEQ. This CDR3 is CASSQNPQGPLYYEQYF. The DNA of the CDR3 is TGTGCCAGCAGCCAAAATCCACAGGGTCCCCTCTACTACGAGCAGTACTTC.

With regard to this clone: The junction departs from the called germline gene at one end, perhaps through a read error. The rearrangement uses TRBV2 and TRBJ2-2; D is unresolved. The CDR3 loop spans 15 amino acids. Germline loops: CDR1 SNHLY, CDR2 FYNNEI. The CDR3 protein is CASIPEATNIGELFF. The CDR3 bases are TGTGCCAGCATCCCCGAGGCTACGAACATCGGGGAGCTGTTTTTT.